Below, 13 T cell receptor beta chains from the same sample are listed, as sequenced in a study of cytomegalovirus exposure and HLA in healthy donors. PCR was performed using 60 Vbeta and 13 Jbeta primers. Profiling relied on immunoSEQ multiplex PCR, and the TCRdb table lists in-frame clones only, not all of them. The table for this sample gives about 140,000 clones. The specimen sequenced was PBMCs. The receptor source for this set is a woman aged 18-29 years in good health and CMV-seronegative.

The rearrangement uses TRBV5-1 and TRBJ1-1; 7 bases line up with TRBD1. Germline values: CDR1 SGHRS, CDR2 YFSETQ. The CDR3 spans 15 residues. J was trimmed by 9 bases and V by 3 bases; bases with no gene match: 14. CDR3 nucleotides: TGCGCCAGCAGCTCACTTGAAGCCCGGACAGGAAAAGCTTTCTTT. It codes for CASSSLEARTGKAFF.

The chain's CDR3 is CASSLTGDRWDGYTF. CDR3 coding DNA: TGTGCCAGCAGCCTCACCGGGGACAGGTGGGACGGCTACACCTTC. V usage is TRBV13 and J usage is TRBJ1-2; 8 bases line up with TRBD1. Germline trimming cut 5 bases from V and 8 bases from J; bases unmatched to any gene: 13. The germline V gene has CDR1 PRHDT and CDR2 FYEKMQ (reference sequence). This CDR3 has 15 residues.

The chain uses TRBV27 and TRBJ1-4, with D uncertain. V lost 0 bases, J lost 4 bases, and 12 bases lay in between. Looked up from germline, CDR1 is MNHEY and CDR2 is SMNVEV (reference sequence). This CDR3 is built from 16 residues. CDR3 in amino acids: CASSLSPRGGNEKLFF. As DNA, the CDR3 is TGTGCCAGCAGTTTATCACCTCGGGGAGGTAATGAAAAACTGTTTTTT.

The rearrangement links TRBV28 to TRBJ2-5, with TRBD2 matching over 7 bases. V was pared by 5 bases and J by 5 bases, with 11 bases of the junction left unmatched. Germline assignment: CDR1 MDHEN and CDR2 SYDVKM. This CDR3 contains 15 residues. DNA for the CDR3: TGTGCCAGCAGTGCCCCGGGCGCGGGAGAGGAGACCCAGTACTTC. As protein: CASSAPGAGEETQYF.

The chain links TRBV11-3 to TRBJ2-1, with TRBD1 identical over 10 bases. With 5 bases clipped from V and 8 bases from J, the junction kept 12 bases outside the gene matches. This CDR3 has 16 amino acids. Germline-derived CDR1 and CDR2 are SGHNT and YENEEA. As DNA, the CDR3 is TGTGCCAGCAGCCCCCCCGGGACAGGGGATGTCGATGAGCAGTTCTTC. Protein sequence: CASSPPGTGDVDEQFF.

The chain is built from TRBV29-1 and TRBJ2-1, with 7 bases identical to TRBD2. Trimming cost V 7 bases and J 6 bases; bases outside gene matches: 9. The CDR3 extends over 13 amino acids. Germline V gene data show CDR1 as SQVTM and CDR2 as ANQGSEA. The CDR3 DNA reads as TGCAGCGGCCGGGGAGGGCTAGCCAATGAGCAGTTCTTC. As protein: CSGRGGLANEQFF.

DNA for the CDR3: TGTGCCATCAGTTCACGCTCCTACGAGCAGTACTTC. The encoded protein is CAISSRSYEQYF. The V gene is TRBV10-3, the J gene TRBJ2-5; D call uncertain. Judging by the DNA end, TRBJ2-7 fits better; the J call may be wrong. The CDR3 consists of 12 residues. The germline V gene encodes CDR1 ENHRY and CDR2 SYGVKD.

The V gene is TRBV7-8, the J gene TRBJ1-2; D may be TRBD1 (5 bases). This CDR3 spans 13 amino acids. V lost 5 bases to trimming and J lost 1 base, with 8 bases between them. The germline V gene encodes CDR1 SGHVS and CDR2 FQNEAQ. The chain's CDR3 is CASSPDSNYGYTF. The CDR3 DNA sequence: TGTGCCAGCAGCCCTGACAGTAACTATGGCTACACCTTC.

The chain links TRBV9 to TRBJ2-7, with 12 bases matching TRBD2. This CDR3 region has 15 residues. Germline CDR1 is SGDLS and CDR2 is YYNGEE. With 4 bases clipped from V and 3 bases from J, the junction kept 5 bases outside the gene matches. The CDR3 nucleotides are TGTGCCAGCAGCCCGCGGACTAGCGGGATCTACGAGCAGTACTTC. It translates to CASSPRTSGIYEQYF.

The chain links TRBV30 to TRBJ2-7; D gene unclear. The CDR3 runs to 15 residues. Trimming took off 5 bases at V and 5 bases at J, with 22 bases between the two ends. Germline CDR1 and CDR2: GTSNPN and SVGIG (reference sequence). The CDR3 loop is CAWLPSYLRMNEQYV. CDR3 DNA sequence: TGTGCCTGGCTCCCGAGCTATTTGAGGATGAACGAGCAGTACGTC.

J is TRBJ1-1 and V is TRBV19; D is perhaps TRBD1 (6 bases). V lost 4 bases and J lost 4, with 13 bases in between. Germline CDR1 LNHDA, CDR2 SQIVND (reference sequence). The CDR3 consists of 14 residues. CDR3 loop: CASSTPGASTEAFF. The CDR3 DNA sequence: TGTGCCAGTAGTACCCCAGGGGCGTCCACTGAAGCTTTCTTT.

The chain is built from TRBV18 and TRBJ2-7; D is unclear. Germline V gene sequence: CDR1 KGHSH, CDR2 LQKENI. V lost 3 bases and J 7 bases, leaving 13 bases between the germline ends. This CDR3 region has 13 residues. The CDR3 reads CASSPVGDGEQYV. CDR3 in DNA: TGTGCCAGCTCACCCGTCGGAGACGGGGAGCAGTACGTC.

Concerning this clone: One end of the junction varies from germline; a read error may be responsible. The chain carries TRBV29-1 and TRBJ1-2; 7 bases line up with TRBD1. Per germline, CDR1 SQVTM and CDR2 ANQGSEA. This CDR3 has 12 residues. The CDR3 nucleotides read TGCAACGTTGAGGGGGCCGGTTATGGCTACACCTTC. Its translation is CNVEGAGYGYTF.